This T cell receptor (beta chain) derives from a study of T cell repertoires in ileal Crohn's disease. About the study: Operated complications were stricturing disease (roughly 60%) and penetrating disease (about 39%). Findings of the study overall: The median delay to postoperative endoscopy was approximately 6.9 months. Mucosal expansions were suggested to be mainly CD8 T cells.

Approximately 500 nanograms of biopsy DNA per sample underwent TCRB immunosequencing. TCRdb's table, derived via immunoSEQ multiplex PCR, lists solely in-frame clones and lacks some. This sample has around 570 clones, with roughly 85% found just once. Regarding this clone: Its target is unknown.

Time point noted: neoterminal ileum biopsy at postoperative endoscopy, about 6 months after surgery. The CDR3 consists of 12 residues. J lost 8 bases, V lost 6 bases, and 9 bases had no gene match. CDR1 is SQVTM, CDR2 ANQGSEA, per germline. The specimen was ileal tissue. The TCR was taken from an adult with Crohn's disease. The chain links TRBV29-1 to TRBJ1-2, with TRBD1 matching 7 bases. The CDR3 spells CSVGEGARGYTF. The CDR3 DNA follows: TGCAGCGTGGGTGAGGGGGCGCGAGGCTACACCTTC.